These 11 T cell receptor beta chains were all obtained from the same sample, sequenced in a study of T cell responses to AZD1222 COVID-19 vaccine. The repertoire was sequenced with immunoSEQ multiplex PCR; TCRdb's copy has only in-frame clones and lacks some. The sample records some 120,000 clones, 80% to 90% being singletons. Sequencing was performed on peripheral blood, taken on day 0 of AZD1222 vaccination. The source is an adult in good health.

The chain uses TRBV2 and TRBJ2-7; D may be TRBD2 (6 bases). The CDR3 consists of 15 residues. Trimming left V 0 bases short and J 4 bases short, with 13 bases between. The germline CDR1 and CDR2 sequences are SNHLY and FYNNEI. The CDR3 loop is CASSEAGGRRYEQYF. CDR3 bases: TGTGCCAGCAGTGAAGCCGGGGGTAGGAGATACGAGCAGTACTTC.

This chain uses TRBV19 with TRBJ2-7, with 10 bases fitting TRBD1. J lost 1 base, V lost 6 bases, and 6 bases had no gene match. The CDR3 is 15 amino acids. The germline CDR1 and CDR2 sequences are LNHDA and SQIVND (reference sequence). The CDR3 nucleotides read TGTGCCAGTAGACCCGGGACAGGGGTTTCCTACGAGCAGTACTTC. Its protein is CASRPGTGVSYEQYF.

This clone was detected once. J is TRBJ2-7 and V is TRBV10-3; the D gene is possibly TRBD2 (6 bases). Germline V gene sequence: CDR1 ENHRY, CDR2 SYGVKD. Trimming took 6 bases from V and 0 from J, leaving 9 bases between them. This CDR3 spans 13 amino acids. CDR3 region: CAISDGSSYEQYF. The CDR3 DNA reads as TGTGCCATCAGCGACGGGAGCTCCTACGAGCAGTACTTC.

This rearrangement joins TRBV28 to TRBJ1-1, with a tentative D call TRBD1 (6 bases). The CDR3 totals 15 residues. Germline V lookup: CDR1 MDHEN, CDR2 SYDVKM. The V end lost 2 bases, the J end lost 0 bases, and 10 bases lay between the germline ends. The CDR3 loop reads CASSLPGQLNTEAFF. The CDR3 nucleotides read TGTGCCAGCAGTTTACCCGGACAGCTGAACACTGAAGCTTTCTTT.

The gene calls are TRBV12-3 or TRBV12-4 and TRBJ1-3, with D unresolved. This CDR3 has 13 amino acids. Trimming took 5 bases from V and 3 from J, leaving 8 bases between them. The CDR3 DNA sequence: TGTGCCAGCAGTGGCGGTGGTGGAAACACCATATATTTT. The encoded protein is CASSGGGGNTIYF.

The chain recombines TRBV3-1 (or the pseudogene TRBV3-2) with TRBJ2-1; D gene uncertain. The germline V gene has CDR1 LGHDT and CDR2 YNNKEL (reference sequence). Trimming removed 3 bases at V and 0 bases at J, with 6 bases between. The CDR3 has 14 residues. CDR3 sequence: CASSHESSYNEQFF. DNA for the CDR3: TGTGCCAGCAGCCACGAGAGCTCCTACAATGAGCAGTTCTTC.

The V gene is TRBV27, the J gene TRBJ2-3; D unclear. The CDR3 sequence is 14 residues long. Germline loops: CDR1 MNHEY, CDR2 SMNVEV (reference sequence). Trimming left V 6 bases short and J 1 base short, with 11 bases between. CDR3 amino acids: CASSSSWGTDTQYF. The CDR3 region has the DNA TGTGCCAGCAGCTCTTCCTGGGGCACAGATACGCAGTATTTT.

The rearrangement joins TRBV4-3 to TRBJ2-3; 7 positions agree with TRBD2. The V gene's germline CDR1 is LGHNA and CDR2 YSLEER. This CDR3 region has 16 residues. V lost 4 bases and J lost 1; bases outside the gene matches: 8. In DNA, the CDR3 is TGCGCCAGCAGCCCTGATGTCCTAGCGGGCACAGATACGCAGTATTTT. Amino acid sequence: CASSPDVLAGTDTQYF.

This clone was detected only once. The chain carries TRBV11-2 and TRBJ2-7; D is perhaps TRBD2 (5 bases). V was cut by 1 base and J by 4 bases, with 8 bases left in between. Germline V CDR1 and CDR2: SGHAT, FQNNGV. The CDR3 totals 13 residues. The CDR3 DNA sequence: TGTGCCAGCAGCTTAGGAGGGCGGTACGAGCAGTACTTC. Translating it yields CASSLGGRYEQYF.

The table lists this clone with a count of one. This sequence joins TRBV29-1 and TRBJ1-2; maybe TRBD1 (6 bases). Trimming removed 0 bases from V and 4 bases from J, with 6 bases in between. Per germline, CDR1 SQVTM and CDR2 ANQGSEA. The CDR3 covers 12 residues. The CDR3 DNA sequence: TGCAGCGTTGAAGACAGGGGCTATGGCTACACCTTC. Translated, it gives CSVEDRGYGYTF.

The V gene is TRBV18, the J gene TRBJ2-5; D is unresolved. Germline values: CDR1 KGHSH, CDR2 LQKENI. The CDR3 has 16 amino acids. The ends were cut back, 5 bases at V and 0 bases at J, with 16 bases in the middle. CDR3 loop: CASSASILRDQETQYF. For the CDR3, the DNA is TGTGCCAGCTCAGCGTCCATACTTAGGGACCAAGAGACCCAGTACTTC.